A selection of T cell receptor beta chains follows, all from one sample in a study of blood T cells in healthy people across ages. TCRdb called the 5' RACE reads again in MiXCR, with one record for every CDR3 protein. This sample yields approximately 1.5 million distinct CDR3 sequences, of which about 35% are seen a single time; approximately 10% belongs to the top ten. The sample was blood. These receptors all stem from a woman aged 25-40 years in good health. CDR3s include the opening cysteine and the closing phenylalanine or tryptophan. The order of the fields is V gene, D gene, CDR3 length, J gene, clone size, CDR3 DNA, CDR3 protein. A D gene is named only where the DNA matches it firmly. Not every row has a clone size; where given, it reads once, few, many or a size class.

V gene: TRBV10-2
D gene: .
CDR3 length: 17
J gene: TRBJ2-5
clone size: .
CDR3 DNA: TGCGCCAGCAGTGAGGGGACCGCGGGATCGTACCAAGAGACCCAGTACTTC
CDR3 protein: CASSEGTAGSYQETQYF

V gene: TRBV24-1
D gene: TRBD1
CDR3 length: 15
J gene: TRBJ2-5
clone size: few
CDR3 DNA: TGTGCCACCAGTGAGAGACAGGGATCCCAAGAGACCCAGTACTTC
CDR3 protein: CATSERQGSQETQYF

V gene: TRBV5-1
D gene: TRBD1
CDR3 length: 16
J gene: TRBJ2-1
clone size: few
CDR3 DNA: TGCGCCAGCAGCTTTCTAGGGACAGGGGGCATCAATGAGCAGTTCTTC
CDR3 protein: CASSFLGTGGINEQFF

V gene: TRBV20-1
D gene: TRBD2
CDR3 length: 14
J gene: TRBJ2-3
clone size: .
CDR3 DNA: TGCAGTGCCTTCACTAGCGGGGTCACAGATACGCAGTATTTT
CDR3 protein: CSAFTSGVTDTQYF

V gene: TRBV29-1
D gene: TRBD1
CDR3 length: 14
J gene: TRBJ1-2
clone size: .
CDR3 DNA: TGCAGCGCCCAAACAGGGGGGGACGGGTATGGCTACACCTTC
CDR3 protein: CSAQTGGDGYGYTF

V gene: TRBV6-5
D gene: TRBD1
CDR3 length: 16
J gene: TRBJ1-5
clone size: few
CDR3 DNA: TGTGCCAGCAGTCCCCGGACAGGTCAGAGCAATCAGCCCCAGCATTTT
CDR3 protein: CASSPRTGQSNQPQHF

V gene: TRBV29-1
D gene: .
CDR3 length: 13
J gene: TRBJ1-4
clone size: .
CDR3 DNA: TGCAGCGTTGGGACAGTTTTTAATGAAAAACTGTTTTTT
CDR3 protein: CSVGTVFNEKLFF

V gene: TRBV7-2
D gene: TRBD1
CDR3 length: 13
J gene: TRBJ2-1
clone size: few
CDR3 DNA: TGTGCCAGCAGCCTGGACAGGGGGAATAAGCAGTTCTTC
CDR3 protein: CASSLDRGNKQFF

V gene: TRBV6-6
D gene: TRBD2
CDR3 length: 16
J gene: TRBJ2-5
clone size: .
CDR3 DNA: TGTGCCAGCAGTTACCGGCGGGGGGGGAGCAAAGAGACCCAGTACTTC
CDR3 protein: CASSYRRGGSKETQYF

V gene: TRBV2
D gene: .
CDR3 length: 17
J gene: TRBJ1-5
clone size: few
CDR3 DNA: TGTGCCAGCAACCATGGGAGAGGGGATAATAGCAATCAGCCCCAGCATTTT
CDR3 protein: CASNHGRGDNSNQPQHF

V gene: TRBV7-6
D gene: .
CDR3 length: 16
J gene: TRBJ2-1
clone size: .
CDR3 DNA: TGTGCCAGCAGCCGTATTGACCGTAGCTCCTACAATGAGCAGTTCTTC
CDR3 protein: CASSRIDRSSYNEQFF

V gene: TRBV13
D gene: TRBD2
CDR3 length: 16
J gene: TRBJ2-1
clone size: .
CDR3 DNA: TGTGCCAGCAGCCTAGGGCTAGCGGGGATTTACAATGAGCGGTTCTTC
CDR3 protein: CASSLGLAGIYNERFF

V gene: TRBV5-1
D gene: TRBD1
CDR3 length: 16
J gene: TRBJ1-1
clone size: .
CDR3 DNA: TGCGCCAGCAGCTTGGGGACAGGGATCAGGAACACTGAAGCTTTCTTT
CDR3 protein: CASSLGTGIRNTEAFF

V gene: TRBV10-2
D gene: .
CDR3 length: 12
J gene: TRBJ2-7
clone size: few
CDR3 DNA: TGCGCCAGCGCCGCTATCTCCTACGAGCAGTACTTC
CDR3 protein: CASAAISYEQYF

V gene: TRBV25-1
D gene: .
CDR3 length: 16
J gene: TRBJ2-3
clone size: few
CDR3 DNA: TGTGCCAGCAGTCCCGGTTTCGGGGCACGGGAAGATACGCAGTATTTT
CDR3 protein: CASSPGFGAREDTQYF

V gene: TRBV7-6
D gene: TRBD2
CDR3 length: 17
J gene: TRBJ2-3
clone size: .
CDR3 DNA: TGTGCCAGCAGCTTATCTCTAGCGGGGAAATTCACAGATACGCAGTATTTT
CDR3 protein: CASSLSLAGKFTDTQYF

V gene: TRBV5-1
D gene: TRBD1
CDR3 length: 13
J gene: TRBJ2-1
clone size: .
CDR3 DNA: TGCACCAGCAGCCAAGACAGGGTCTATGAGCAGTTCTTC
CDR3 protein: CTSSQDRVYEQFF

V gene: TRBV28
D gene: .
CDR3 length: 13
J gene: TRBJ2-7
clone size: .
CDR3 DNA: TGTGCCAGCGGGTATACAGAATCCTACGAGCAGTACTTC
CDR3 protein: CASGYTESYEQYF

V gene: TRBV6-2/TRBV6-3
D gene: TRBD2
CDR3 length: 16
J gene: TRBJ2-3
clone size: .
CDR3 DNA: TGTGCCGGCAGTAGAGGAACTAGCGGGGGACCAGATACGCAGTATTTT
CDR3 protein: CAGSRGTSGGPDTQYF

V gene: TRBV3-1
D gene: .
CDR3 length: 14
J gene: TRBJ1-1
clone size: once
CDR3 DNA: TGTGCCAGCAGCCAAGGAAACCGGGGGGATGAAGCTTTCTTT
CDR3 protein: CASSQGNRGDEAFF

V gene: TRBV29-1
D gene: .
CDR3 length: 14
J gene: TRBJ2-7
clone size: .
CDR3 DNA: TGCAACGTCTTCCTAGCGCGAAGCTCCTACGAGCAGTACTTC
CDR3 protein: CNVFLARSSYEQYF

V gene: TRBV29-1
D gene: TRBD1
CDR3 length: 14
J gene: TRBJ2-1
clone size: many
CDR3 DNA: TGCAGCGTCCGACCGGGACAGGGACCCGATGAGCAGTTCTTC
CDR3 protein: CSVRPGQGPDEQFF

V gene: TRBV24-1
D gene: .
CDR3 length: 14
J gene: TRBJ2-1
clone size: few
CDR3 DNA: TGTGCCACCAGTACGGGGATCTCCTACAATGAGCAGTTCTTC
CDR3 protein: CATSTGISYNEQFF

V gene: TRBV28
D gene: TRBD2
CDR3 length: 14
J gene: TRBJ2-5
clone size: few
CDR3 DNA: TGTGCCAGCAGTCCTTGGGAGGGAGAAGAGACCCAGTACTTC
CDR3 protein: CASSPWEGEETQYF

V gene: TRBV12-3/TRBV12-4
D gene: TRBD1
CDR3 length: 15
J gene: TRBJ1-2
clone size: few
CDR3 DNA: TGTGCCAGCAGTAGACTGGGACAGGGGGCGGATGGCTACACCTTC
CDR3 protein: CASSRLGQGADGYTF

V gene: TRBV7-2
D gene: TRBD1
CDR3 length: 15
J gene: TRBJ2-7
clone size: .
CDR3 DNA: TGTGCCAGCAGCCTATCCGGGACAGAGAACTACGAGCAGTACTTC
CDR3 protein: CASSLSGTENYEQYF

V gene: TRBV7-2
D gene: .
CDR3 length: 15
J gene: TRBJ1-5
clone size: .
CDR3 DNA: TGTGCCAGCAGCTTAGAGGTCGGGACCAATCAGCCCCAGCATTTT
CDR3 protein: CASSLEVGTNQPQHF

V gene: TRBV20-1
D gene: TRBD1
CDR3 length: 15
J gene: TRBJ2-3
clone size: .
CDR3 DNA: TGCAGTGCTACTCTAGGACAGGGCAGCACAGATACGCAGTATTTT
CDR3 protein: CSATLGQGSTDTQYF

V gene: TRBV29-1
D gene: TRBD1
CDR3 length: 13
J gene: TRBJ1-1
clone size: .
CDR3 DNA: TGCAGCGTTGAGGGACAGCCTAACACTGAAGCTTTCTTT
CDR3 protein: CSVEGQPNTEAFF

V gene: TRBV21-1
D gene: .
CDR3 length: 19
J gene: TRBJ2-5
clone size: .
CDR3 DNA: TGTGCCAGCAGCAAGGGGGTAAGGGCGGGAGGGCAGCTGCAAGAGACCCAGTACTTC
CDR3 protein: CASSKGVRAGGQLQETQYF

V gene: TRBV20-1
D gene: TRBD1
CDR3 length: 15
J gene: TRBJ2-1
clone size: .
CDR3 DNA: TGCAGTGCTGTCCCGGGACAGGGATTCCTCAATGAGCAGTTCTTC
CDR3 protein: CSAVPGQGFLNEQFF

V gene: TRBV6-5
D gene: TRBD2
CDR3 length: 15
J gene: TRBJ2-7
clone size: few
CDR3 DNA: TGTGCCAGCAGTTCTAGCGGGGGGGAATATTACGAGCAGTACTTC
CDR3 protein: CASSSSGGEYYEQYF